What follows is one T cell receptor (beta chain) and its context. The protocol was immunoSEQ multiplex PCR, while the TCRdb copy is restricted to in-frame clones and leaves out a portion. In the table there are 250,000 to 300,000 clones, roughly 90% of which are singletons. This sample is drawn from a study of blood T cell repertoires in COVID-19. The sample consisted of PBMCs or T cells enriched from blood (not recorded which). The sequence came from a woman between 25 and 40 years old who had recovered from COVID-19.

In nucleotides, the CDR3 is TGTGCCAGCAGCTTGGCCGGGTTGGCTAGCGGACGTTCCTACGAGCAGTACTTC. Protein product: CASSLAGLASGRSYEQYF. The V and J genes are TRBV5-4 and TRBJ2-7; TRBD2 matches 7 bases. The CDR3 loop spans 18 amino acids. The germline CDR1 and CDR2 sequences are SGHNT and YYREEE (reference sequence). J was trimmed by 1 base and V by 0 bases; bases with no gene match: 13.